The entry below gives a single T cell receptor (beta chain) sequence along with its context. Its antigen remains unidentified. Per-nucleotide qualities are absent, and no much larger clonotype sits a single base away. The sample originates from a study of shared clonotypes between healthy human individuals (TCRdb year 2020). In the study overall: The cohort comprised two women and a few men aged 18 to 49 years. For each donor, CD4 naive and CD4 memory were each run on three plates, CD8 naive on two plates, and CD8 memory on one plate. The study deeply sequenced blood TCR repertoires of roughly five healthy adults to estimate repertoire size and the extent of clonotype sharing between individuals. To increase sequencing depth and limit assay-specific biases, different laboratories used diverse techniques to prepare libraries and sequence TCR repertoires. Between about 0.8 and 9.5 billion PBMCs per donor were obtained by leukapheresis. What the work shows at the level of the full study, not this receptor alone: The small number of donors limited the genetic and exposure-history diversity represented. Compared with non-shared clonotypes, clonotypes shared by all four sorted-subset donors had higher generation probabilities. Sampling was limited to blood, and TCR repertoires in tissue likely differ from TCR repertoires in blood. Incomplete sequencing was indicated by rarefaction of sorted-subset datasets, despite the large sequencing depth. About 4.5% of naive CD4, around 3.5% of naive CD8, roughly 2.4% of memory CD4, and 0.4% of memory CD8 clonotypes were shared across a few donors. Estimated clonotype richness was generally larger for naive than for memory subsets. Pairwise subsampling led to the expectation that sequencing depth would affect the degree of clonotype sharing among donors.

Reading the germline V gene gives CDR1 SGHRS and CDR2 YFSETQ. V is trimmed back by 1 base and J by 1 base, and the junction contains 3 bases that no gene match accounts for. Spanning cysteine to phenylalanine, the CDR3 consists of 16 amino acids. Only CDR3 DNA is held: 48 bases, read in frame from base 1. Healthy HIV-negative adults with no recently reported acute infections or vaccinations were included as donors. All donors were Caucasian adults living in Nashville, Tennessee, USA. Magnetic negative selection was used to enrich CD4+ T cells, after which naive cells were positively selected on CD45RA and the negative fraction became the memory subset. Blood was obtained by leukapheresis, after which PBMCs were separated by Ficoll-Histopaque density gradient centrifugation and cryopreserved in liquid nitrogen vapor phase. Analytical flow cytometry was used to check the purity and quantity of each magnetically sorted T cell population. Genomic DNA was isolated from each sorted fraction and quantified by UV absorbance on a Nanodrop 2000c.

Using the deep immunoSEQ assay, multiplex PCR amplified TCR CDR3 regions from genomic DNA. For each cell subset, the extracted genomic DNA was distributed evenly across all wells of several immunoSEQ 96-well plates, and each plate served as one replicate. For sorted subsets, each replicate PCR was loaded with 200 ng genomic DNA, equivalent to 25,000 to 30,000 T cell genomes. Purified libraries were quantified with a Qubit 3.0 fluorometer, sized on a Bioanalyzer 2100, and re-quantified with the KAPA Library Quantification kit. Every immunoSEQ 96-well plate was sequenced on a separate single-read 150-cycle Illumina NextSeq 550 flow cell. The source study handled its data this way. Because the immunoSEQ output included only junctional sequences and no quality scores, the filtering could not be the same as the filtering used for full-length reads. To assign V/J genes and CDR3, sequences were annotated using PyIR, a Python wrapper for IgBLAST v1.9, with IMGT germline references. Reads were filtered out if the reads had weak V/J assignments (E-value above 1e-6), no CDR3, stop codons, out-of-frame junctions, or ambiguous translated residues. V3J clonotypes were defined by identical inferred V gene, J gene, and CDR3 amino acid sequence. To compute the percentage overlap between repertoires, the number of shared unique clonotypes was divided by the size of the smaller repertoire. Richness of each repertoire was evaluated using RTK rarefaction, the Chao1 estimator, and Recon v2.1 estimates of unobserved clonotypes. Generation probabilities were computed with OLGA for all TCRbeta clonotypes obtained by the gDNA method from several donors. As stored in TCRdb, this immuneACCESS dataset retains in-frame rearrangements with V and J assigned. A fraction of the clones does not appear; measured against another copy, unresolved V genes explain less than half of the discrepancy, and the remainder lacks a known reason. The DNA gave D and trimming, while V, J and clone size come from that table. The sample table contains about 2.4 million clones; only one count was recorded for around nine tenths of them. The ten top clones hold about 0.13% of the sample.

The sequence derives from a man younger than 30 in good health. Rearrangement joined TRBV5-1 to TRBJ2-3, with 10 bases aligning to TRBD1. The sample taken for sequencing was naive CD4+ T cells sorted from blood. The cell subset or site label corresponds to: CD45RA+ positively selected. The base sequence is TGCGCCAGCAGCTTGACCGGGACAGGGGGCACAGATACGCAGTATTTT. Translated, it gives CASSLTGTGGTDTQYF.